This TCR beta chain comes out of a study of blood T cell repertoires in COVID-19 (dated by TCRdb to the early 2020s). Regarding the study in general: Samples from collaborators originated in the United States, Italy and Spain and spanned both the acute and convalescent phases of COVID-19. The repertoires were released in a freely available public database intended as a resource for research on the immune response to SARS-CoV-2. The samples were drawn from the first 160 participants of the ongoing ImmuneRACE study and from over 950 subjects provided by 6 global collaborators. Where available, HLA class I and class II types were obtained from metadata supplied by the sample provider rather than from assay-based typing. The material from the prospective study consisted of cDNA or gDNA derived from T cells, B-cell-depleted T cells, or PBMCs. The sample metadata nearly always contained a de-identified subject ID, COVID-19 status, age in years and sex. Subjects who had been exposed to COVID-19, were actively infected with it, or had recovered from it provided the deeply sampled blood TCRbeta repertoires that made up the dataset.

Ends trimmed: V by 4 bases, J by 5 bases; bases unmatched to a gene: 7. CDR1 and CDR2 (MDHEN, SYDVKM) derive from the germline V gene. The CDR3 sequence holds 14 residues, the cysteine and phenylalanine included. Only CDR3 DNA is held: 42 bases, read in frame from base 1. With respect to this clone: Its binding antigen is unknown. No much larger clone exists at a distance of one base, and base qualities are not known.

TCRbeta CDR3 regions were amplified from genomic DNA using the immunoSEQ Assay, a bias-controlled multiplex PCR. Under the source paper's analysis protocol: Nucleated cell counts per sample were estimated from amplification of reference gene primers within the assay. To quantify the absolute abundance of each unique TCRbeta CDR3 rearrangement, sequence reads were collapsed and filtered. For each sample, productive Simpson clonality was calculated by taking the square root of Simpson's diversity index across productive rearrangements. Entries here come from immuneACCESS through TCRdb and include only in-frame sequences with V and J called. Some clones fail to appear in such tables; in the studies checked, an unresolved V gene covers under half of the shortfall, and the cause of the remainder is unknown. V, J and clone size are those of that table, while D and trimming were read from the DNA. In this sample the table shows under 200,000 clones, about 86% of which occur a single time. Approximately 3.3% of the sample is taken by the ten largest.

The collaborating institutions used their own protocols to collect whole blood in K2EDTA tubes. For TCRbeta analysis, collaborators shipped samples in one of three forms: frozen whole blood, isolated PBMCs, or DNA extracted from either of those sample types. Study-level results and caveats: Clinical and demographic metadata were provided uncurated, with the amount varying by source and participant.

The sample was peripheral blood. The chain employs TRBV28 and TRBJ1-2, with 7 middle bases fitting TRBD1. The TCR comes from a man younger than 35 with active or convalescent COVID-19. The sequenced DNA is TGTGCCAGCAGTTCCCCCGGGACAGATTATGGCTACACCTTC. Protein translation: CASSSPGTDYGYTF.